One sample yielded the 9 T cell receptor beta chains listed below, sequenced in a study of T cells in localized non-small cell lung cancer. Generated by immunoSEQ multiplex PCR, the TCRdb table keeps only in-frame clones and is missing some. The sample has around 130,000 clones, roughly 90% seen once. The sequences come from peripheral blood, collected before any cancer treatment. The receptors were sampled from a female donor older than 55 with stage I lung adenocarcinoma.

This rearrangement joins TRBV6-5 to TRBJ1-2, with D perhaps matching TRBD1 (5 bases). Trimming took 2 bases from V and 7 from J, leaving 8 bases between them. Germline lookup yields CDR1 MNHEY and CDR2 SVGAGI. CDR3 length equals 12 residues. This chain's CDR3 is CASSYPGGGYTF. For the CDR3, the DNA is TGTGCCAGCAGTTACCCGGGGGGTGGCTACACCTTC.

The rearrangement joins TRBV2 to TRBJ2-7; 10 bases fit TRBD2. The CDR3 loop spans 13 amino acids. After removal of 8 bases from V and 12 bases from J, the junction contained 13 bases not matched to a gene. Germline V CDR1 and CDR2: SNHLY, FYNNEI. CDR3 in amino acids: CASVREREGLLYF. DNA of the CDR3: TGTGCCAGCGTCAGGGAGCGGGAGGGCCTCCTGTACTTC.

The chain joins TRBV2 to TRBJ2-5, with D possibly called TRBD1 or TRBD2 (6 bases each). CDR3 length: 13 amino acids. The ends were cut back, 6 bases at V and 3 bases at J, with 11 bases in the middle. Per the germline V gene, CDR1 is SNHLY and CDR2 is FYNNEI. CDR3 DNA sequence: TGTGCCAGCAGAGGGGGGCAGAAAGAGACCCAGTACTTC. Translation gives CASRGGQKETQYF.

This CDR3 reads CASSLTPGVEQYF. CDR3 nucleotide sequence: TGTGCCAGCAGCTTAACCCCAGGTGTTGAGCAGTACTTC. V gene TRBV7-3 combines with J gene TRBJ2-7, with D hard to call. The V gene lost 0 bases and the J gene lost 7 bases, with 10 bases spanning the gap. Germline V gene data show CDR1 as SGHTA and CDR2 as FQGTGA. This CDR3 has 13 amino acids.

The chain couples TRBV5-1 to TRBJ2-7, with D uncertain. This CDR3 contains 13 residues. With 0 bases removed from V and 6 bases from J, the gap between germline ends came to 10 bases. Germline V gene sequence: CDR1 SGHRS, CDR2 YFSETQ. CDR3 DNA: TGCGCCAGCAGCTTGGGGTTAGGTTTCGAGCAGTACTTC. It specifies CASSLGLGFEQYF.

The V call is TRBV5-3, the J call TRBJ1-2; TRBD1 matches 10 bases. TRBV5-3 is classed as an ORF, of uncertain function. V was clipped by 0 bases and J by 7 bases; unmatched bases: 9. This CDR3 contains 16 residues. The CDR3 bases are TGTGCCAGAAGCTTGGCCCCGGACAGGGGGTTTGGTGGCTACACCTTC. It encodes CARSLAPDRGFGGYTF.

This sequence joins TRBV7-3 and TRBJ2-2, with D perhaps assigned TRBD1 or TRBD2 (7 bases each). The CDR3 totals 18 residues. Germline CDR1 and CDR2: SGHTA and FQGTGA. Trimming removed 7 bases at V and 6 bases at J, with 27 bases between. The CDR3 sequence: CASTNRQGLGLQAGELFF. The CDR3 DNA reads as TGTGCCAGCACCAACAGACAGGGCTTGGGACTACAAGCCGGGGAGCTGTTTTTT.

This chain connects TRBV29-1 to TRBJ1-1; 7 bases are a match to TRBD1. Germline V gives CDR1 SQVTM, CDR2 ANQGSEA. Losses at the gene ends were 7 bases for V and 1 base for J; bases not matched to a gene: 6. This CDR3 is 13 amino acids long. The CDR3 is CSAKQGTNTEAFF. CDR3 nucleotides: TGCAGCGCTAAACAGGGGACGAACACTGAAGCTTTCTTT. The variable domain in full, with the rest retrieved from reference TRBV29-1 and TRBJ1-1, is SAVISQKPSRDICQRGTSLTIQCQVDSQVTMMFWYRQQPGQSLTLIATANQGSEATYESGFVIDKFPISRPNLTFSTLTVSNMSPEDSSIYLCSAKQGTNTEAFFGQGTRLTVV.

The V and J genes are TRBV30 and TRBJ1-2; no firm D call. Germline V gene lookup returns CDR1 GTSNPN and CDR2 SVGIG (reference sequence). This CDR3 is 11 amino acids long. V gave up 8 bases and J gave up 7 bases, with 14 bases separating them. CDR3 protein: CAGRRVSGYTF. CDR3 DNA: TGTGCCGGCAGGAGGGTCTCTGGCTACACCTTC.